This T cell receptor (beta chain) was recorded in a study of OX40 agonist ivuxolimab in advanced cancers. General study results and limits: Mean expanded clone counts were higher in CD8+ than CD4+ T cells. At doses 0.1 to 3.0 mg/kg, CD4+ and CD8+ clones expanded. No antigen was identified for the clonally expanded peripheral T cells.

This CDR3 comprises 19 residues. Trimming removed 3 bases from V and 3 bases from J; junction bases left unmatched: 18. The germline gives CDR1 KGHSH, CDR2 LQKENI. The method was immunoSEQ multiplex PCR; TCRdb's version includes in-frame clones alone and lacks a portion of them. The table includes fewer than 45,000 clones, 65% to 85% detected once. In the case of this clone: Its antigen is not identified.

This chain joins TRBV18 and TRBJ2-3; TRBD2 agrees at 7 bases. The sequences come from CD4+ or CD8+ T cells sorted from blood, collected in a trial of the OX40 agonist ivuxolimab. The TCR sequence derives from an adult with an advanced solid tumor such as melanoma, head and neck, liver or kidney cancer. For the CDR3, the DNA is TGTGCCAGCTCACCTATCTCGACTAGCACCTCAAGGTGGACAGATACGCAGTATTTT. Its protein is CASSPISTSTSRWTDTQYF.